This TCR beta chain was documented in a study of shared clonotypes between healthy human individuals. Overall study context: Per-donor plates numbered three CD4 naive, three CD4 memory, two CD8 naive and one CD8 memory.

Profiled with immunoSEQ multiplex PCR; TCRdb holds only in-frame clones, not every one. Altogether some 2,400,000 clones are present, around 95% being singletons, with the ten largest covering around 0.13%. In regard to this clone: The antigen is unknown.

V lost 4 bases, J lost 5 bases, and 17 bases lay in between. Germline V gene lookup returns CDR1 SEHNR and CDR2 FQNEAQ (reference sequence). The CDR3 has 15 amino acids. Points from the study as a whole: The study found lower generation probabilities in non-shared clonotypes than in those shared by all four donors. An effect of sequencing depth on clonotype sharing among donors was expected.

A CD45RA+ naive subset and a CD45RA-negative memory subset were split from CD4+ cells. The clonotype comes from a man in his late teens or twenties in good health. The V gene is TRBV7-9, the J gene TRBJ2-5, with D tentatively TRBD1 or TRBD2 (5 bases each). Source material: naive CD4+ T cells sorted from blood. Documented subset: CD45RA+ positively selected. The CDR3 loop is CASSSPAGAKETQYF. In DNA, the CDR3 is TGTGCCAGCAGCTCACCGGCCGGGGCGAAGGAGACCCAGTACTTC.